The 9 T cell receptor beta chains reported below all come from one sample, sequenced in a study of blood T cell repertoires in COVID-19. TCRdb keeps only in-frame clones here, not all; method: immunoSEQ multiplex PCR. Of about 140,000 clones listed, approximately 89% are singletons. The sample consisted of peripheral blood. The receptors come from a man in his 60s with active or convalescent COVID-19.

This chain links TRBV7-8 with TRBJ2-3; perhaps TRBD1 as D (6 bases). The CDR3 loop spans 13 amino acids. CDR1 is SGHVS, CDR2 FQNEAQ, per germline. Trimming pared 1 base from V and 6 bases from J, leaving 8 bases between. CDR3 residues: CASSLVGADTQYF. In DNA form, the CDR3 reads TGTGCCAGCAGCTTAGTGGGGGCTGATACGCAGTATTTT.

About this clone itself: The same CDR3 arises from other DNA sequences in this sample as well. The genes are TRBV18 and TRBJ2-7, with TRBD1 identical over 7 bases. Germline CDR1 reads KGHSH; CDR2 reads LQKENI. This CDR3 is 13 amino acids long. Trimming at V came to 3 bases and at J to 2 bases, leaving 1 base not matched to a gene. CDR3 nucleotides: TGTGCCAGCTCACCGGGACAGACCTACGAGCAGTACTTC. This gives the protein CASSPGQTYEQYF.

This clone is medium-sized in the sample. The genes are TRBV2 and TRBJ1-1; 7 positions match TRBD1. Germline loops: CDR1 SNHLY, CDR2 FYNNEI. The CDR3 runs to 14 residues. The ends lost 7 bases at V and 0 bases at J; junction bases unmatched: 5. CDR3 bases: TGTGCCAGCACGGGGACAGCCATGAACACTGAAGCTTTCTTT. This translates into CASTGTAMNTEAFF.

The V gene is TRBV9, the J gene TRBJ2-3; 8 nucleotides align to TRBD1. Trimming removed 3 bases from V and 2 bases from J; junction bases left unmatched: 8. The CDR3 consists of 16 residues. Per the germline V gene, CDR1 is SGDLS and CDR2 is YYNGEE. The CDR3 reads CASSARQGLDTDTQYF. DNA of the CDR3: TGTGCCAGCAGCGCCCGACAGGGGTTGGACACAGATACGCAGTATTTT.

This clone was observed a handful of times. The chain links TRBV15 to TRBJ2-7; possible D gene TRBD2, 5 bases. Germline V gene data show CDR1 as LNHNV and CDR2 as YYDKDF (reference sequence). This CDR3 is built from 14 residues. V was clipped by 3 bases and J by 1 base, with 10 bases between them. CDR3: CATSRRTGSYEQYF. CDR3 coding DNA: TGTGCCACCAGCAGGAGGACTGGTTCCTACGAGCAGTACTTC.

The V call is TRBV19, the J call TRBJ1-5; D remains unclear. V shed 7 bases and J shed 5 bases, with 21 bases lying between them. From germline, CDR1 is LNHDA and CDR2 SQIVND (reference sequence). The CDR3 is 16 amino acids. The DNA of the CDR3 is TGTGCCAGTACCAAAAAGGCGGCAGATTTTTATCAGCCCCAGCATTTT. Translation gives CASTKKAADFYQPQHF.

This clone was detected a few times. The V call is TRBV6-5, the J call TRBJ1-1; maybe TRBD1 (6 bases). CDR3 length equals 15 residues. The V and J ends lost 6 bases and 1 base respectively, with 15 bases between them. Germline loops: CDR1 MNHEY, CDR2 SVGAGI. Here the CDR3 reads CASSKQGFANTEAFF. The CDR3 nucleotides read TGTGCCAGCAGCAAACAGGGTTTCGCGAACACTGAAGCTTTCTTT.

The chain joins TRBV19 to TRBJ2-7; 9 positions agree with TRBD2. V gave up 9 bases and J gave up 7 bases; unmatched junction bases: 19. The CDR3 extends over 16 amino acids. CDR1 LNHDA and CDR2 SQIVND come from the germline V gene (reference sequence). The CDR3: CASAKELAGVPREQYF. The DNA of the CDR3 is TGTGCCAGCGCAAAGGAACTAGCGGGCGTTCCCCGTGAGCAGTACTTC.

The rearrangement joins TRBV29-1 to TRBJ2-1; 9 positions match TRBD1. The CDR3 totals 12 residues. From germline, CDR1 is SQVTM and CDR2 ANQGSEA. The J segment lost 15 bases and the V segment lost 2 bases, leaving 8 bases of the junction unmatched. The DNA for the CDR3 is TGCAGCGTTGAACAGACAGGGGGTATCGCGTTCTTC. Its protein product is CSVEQTGGIAFF.